The clone carrying this T cell receptor (beta chain) was detected many times. Its antigen remains unidentified. This sample was included in a study of T cells in Graves' hyperthyroidism and ophthalmopathy. Overall study results and limits: In simple terms, a model built on 13 V-J features told ophthalmopathy apart from stable hyperthyroidism.

Amplification yielded TCR beta CDR3 regions, with RNA transcripts as the source. HTBI primers drove first-round RT-PCR of the TCR CDR3. TCRdb itself ran the multiplex PCR reads through MiXCR, one entry per CDR3 protein. The sample has roughly 380,000 distinct CDR3 sequences; around 13% are singletons. CDR1 is SGDLS, CDR2 YYNGEE, per germline. V shed 3 bases and J 2 bases; nucleotides not matched to a gene: 4. This CDR3 is 15 amino acids long. What was sequenced was blood. The rearrangement joins TRBV9 to TRBJ2-1; 8 bases map to TRBD2. The TCR sequence derives from a woman aged 60-70 years with Graves' hyperthyroidism. CDR3 nucleotide sequence: TGTGCCAGCAGCGCCGGGACTAGAACCTACAATGAGCAGTTCTTC. As protein: CASSAGTRTYNEQFF.